This T cell receptor (beta chain) was observed in a study of T cells in tuberculosis. Whole-study context: IGRA-negative adolescents, IGRA-positive adolescents with latent tuberculosis and adults with active tuberculosis formed this South African cohort.

Noted time point: new active TB diagnosis, blood taken before or within 7 days of starting treatment. Study-wide findings and caveats: Smaller alpha distances in active tuberculosis partly reflected shorter CDR3-alpha lengths. Selection depended on which cryopreserved specimens were available. Active tuberculosis alpha repertoires lay closer to GMM-specific TCRs than controls'.

Produced via immunoSEQ multiplex PCR; TCRdb's table is partial and in-frame only. The data contain some 31,000 clones, approximately 90% of them singletons. Details on this clone: What it binds is not known.

Material: PBMCs, obtained at tuberculosis diagnosis. The receptor comes from an adult with tuberculosis.

CDR3 in DNA: TGTGCCAGCAGGGTAGCCGGGGAGCTGTTTTTT. As protein: CASRVAGELFF. The chain joins TRBV6-5 to TRBJ2-2; D ambiguous. V shed 6 bases and J shed 6 bases, with 5 bases lying between them. The CDR3 loop spans 11 amino acids. Germline V gene lookup returns CDR1 MNHEY and CDR2 SVGAGI.